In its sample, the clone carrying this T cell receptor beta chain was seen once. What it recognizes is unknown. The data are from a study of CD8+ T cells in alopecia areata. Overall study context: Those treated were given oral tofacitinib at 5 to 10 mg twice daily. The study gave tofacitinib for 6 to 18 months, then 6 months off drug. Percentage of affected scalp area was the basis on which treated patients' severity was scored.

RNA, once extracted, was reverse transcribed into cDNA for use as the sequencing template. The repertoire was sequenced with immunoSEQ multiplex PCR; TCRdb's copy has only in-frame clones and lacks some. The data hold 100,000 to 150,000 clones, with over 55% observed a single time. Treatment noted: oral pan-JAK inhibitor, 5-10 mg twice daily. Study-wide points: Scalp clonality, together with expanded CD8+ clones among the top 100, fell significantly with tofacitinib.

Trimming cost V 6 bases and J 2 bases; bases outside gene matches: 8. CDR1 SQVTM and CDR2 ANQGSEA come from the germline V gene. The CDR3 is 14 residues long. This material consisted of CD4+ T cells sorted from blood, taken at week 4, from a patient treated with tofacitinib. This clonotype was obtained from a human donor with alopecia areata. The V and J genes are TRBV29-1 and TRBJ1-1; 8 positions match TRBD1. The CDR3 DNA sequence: TGCAGCGTCACTAGACAGGGGAAAAACACTGAAGCTTTCTTT. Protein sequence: CSVTRQGKNTEAFF.